The subject of this entry is one T cell receptor beta chain. These data are taken from a study of T cell changes during pregnancy in multiple sclerosis. Clones were sequenced by immunoSEQ multiplex PCR, and TCRdb holds only the in-frame ones, with some missing. There are about 130,000 clones in the sample; about 96% occur only once, and approximately 0.45% lies in the top ten. The CDR3 has 12 amino acids. V lost 4 bases and J 2 bases, leaving 5 bases between the germline ends. Germline V gene data show CDR1 as SNHLY and CDR2 as FYNNEI. The origin of this receptor is a female donor with multiple sclerosis, enrolled in a pregnancy study. This specimen consisted of peripheral blood, obtained after pregnancy. J is TRBJ1-2 and V is TRBV2; no firm D call. The CDR3 DNA follows: TGTGCCAGCAGTGCGGAGAACTATGGCTACACCTTC. Protein product: CASSAENYGYTF.